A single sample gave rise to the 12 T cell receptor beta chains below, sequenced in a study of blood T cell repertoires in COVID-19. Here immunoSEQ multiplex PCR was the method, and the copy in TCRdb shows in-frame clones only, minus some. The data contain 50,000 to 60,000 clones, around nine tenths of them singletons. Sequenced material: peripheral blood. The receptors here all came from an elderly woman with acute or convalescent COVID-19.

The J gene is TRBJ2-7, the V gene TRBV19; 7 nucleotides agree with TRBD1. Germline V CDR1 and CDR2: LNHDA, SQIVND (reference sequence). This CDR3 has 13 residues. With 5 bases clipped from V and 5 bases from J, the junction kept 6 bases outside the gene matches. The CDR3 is CASSLRGQNEQYF. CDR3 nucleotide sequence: TGTGCCAGTAGTCTGAGGGGGCAAAACGAGCAGTACTTC.

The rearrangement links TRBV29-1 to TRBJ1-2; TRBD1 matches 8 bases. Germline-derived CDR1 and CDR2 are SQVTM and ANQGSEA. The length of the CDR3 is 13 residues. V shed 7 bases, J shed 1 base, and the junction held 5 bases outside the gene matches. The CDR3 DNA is TGCAGCGCTGCGACAGGGGATAACTATGGCTACACCTTC. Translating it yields CSAATGDNYGYTF.

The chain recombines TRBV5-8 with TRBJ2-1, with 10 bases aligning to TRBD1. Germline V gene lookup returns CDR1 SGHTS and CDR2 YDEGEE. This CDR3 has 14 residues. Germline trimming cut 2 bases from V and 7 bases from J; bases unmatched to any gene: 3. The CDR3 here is CASSFRTGGNEQFF. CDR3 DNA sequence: TGTGCCAGCAGCTTTAGGACAGGGGGGAATGAGCAGTTCTTC.

The CDR3 coding sequence is TGTGCCAGCAGCATGACGACTAGCGGGAGGAATGAGCAGTTCTTC. It encodes CASSMTTSGRNEQFF. The rearrangement links TRBV7-9 to TRBJ2-1, with 13 bases lining up with TRBD2. The V and J ends lost 5 bases and 7 bases, in that order; junction bases with no gene match: 5. CDR3 length: 15 amino acids. CDR1 and CDR2 (germline): SEHNR, FQNEAQ (reference sequence).

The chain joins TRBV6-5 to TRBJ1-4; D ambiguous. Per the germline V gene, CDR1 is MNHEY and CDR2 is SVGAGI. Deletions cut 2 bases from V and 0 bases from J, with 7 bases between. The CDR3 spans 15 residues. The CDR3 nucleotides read TGTGCCAGCAGTTACACTCGGGCAACTAATGAAAAACTGTTTTTT. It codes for CASSYTRATNEKLFF.

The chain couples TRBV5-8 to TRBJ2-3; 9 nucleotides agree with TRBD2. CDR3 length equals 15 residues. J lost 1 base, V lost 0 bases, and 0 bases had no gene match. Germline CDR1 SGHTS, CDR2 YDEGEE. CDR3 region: CASSLGLAGTDTQYF. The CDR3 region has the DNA TGTGCCAGCAGCTTGGGACTAGCGGGCACAGATACGCAGTATTTT.

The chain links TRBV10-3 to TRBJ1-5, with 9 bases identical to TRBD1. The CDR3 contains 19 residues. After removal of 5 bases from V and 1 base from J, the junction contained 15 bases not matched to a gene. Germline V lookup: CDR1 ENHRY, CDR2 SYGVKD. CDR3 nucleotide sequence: TGTGCCATCAGTCGTTCCCCGGACAGGGGTTCAAAGAGCAATCAGCCCCAGCATTTT. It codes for CAISRSPDRGSKSNQPQHF.

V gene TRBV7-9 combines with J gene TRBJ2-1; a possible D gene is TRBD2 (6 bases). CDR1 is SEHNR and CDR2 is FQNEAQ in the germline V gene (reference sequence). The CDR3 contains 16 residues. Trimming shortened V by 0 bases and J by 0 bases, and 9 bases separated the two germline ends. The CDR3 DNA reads TGTGCCAGCAGCTTAGCGGCGGGACGCTCCTACAATGAGCAGTTCTTC. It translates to CASSLAAGRSYNEQFF.

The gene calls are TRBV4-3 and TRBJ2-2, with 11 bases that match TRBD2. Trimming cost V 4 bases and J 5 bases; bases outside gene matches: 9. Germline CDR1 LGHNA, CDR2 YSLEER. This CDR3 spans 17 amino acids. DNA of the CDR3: TGCGCCAGCAGCCGAGGAACTAGCGGGAGTGTGACCGGGGAGCTGTTTTTT. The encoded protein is CASSRGTSGSVTGELFF.

CDR3: CASSSTPGSYEQYF. The CDR3 region has the DNA TGTGCCAGCAGCTCAACCCCAGGGTCCTACGAGCAGTACTTC. V and J are TRBV3-1 (or the pseudogene TRBV3-2) and TRBJ2-7; D may be TRBD1 (5 bases). V gave up 5 bases and J gave up 1 base, with 12 bases separating them. CDR3 size: 14 residues. In germline, CDR1 is LGHDT, CDR2 YNNKEL (reference sequence).

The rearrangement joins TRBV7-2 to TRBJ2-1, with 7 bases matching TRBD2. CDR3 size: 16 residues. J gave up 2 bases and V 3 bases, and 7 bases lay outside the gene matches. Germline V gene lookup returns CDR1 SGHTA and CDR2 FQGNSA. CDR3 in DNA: TGTGCCAGCAGCTTCGCTAGCGGACCGCCCTACAATGAGCAGTTCTTC. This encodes CASSFASGPPYNEQFF.

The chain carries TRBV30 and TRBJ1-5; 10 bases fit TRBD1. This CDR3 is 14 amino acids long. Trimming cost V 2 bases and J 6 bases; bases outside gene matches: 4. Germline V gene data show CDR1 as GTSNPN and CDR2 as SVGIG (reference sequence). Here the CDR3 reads CAWSSGQGSQPQHF. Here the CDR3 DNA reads TGTGCCTGGAGTTCGGGACAGGGGAGTCAGCCCCAGCATTTT.